This entry lists 9 T cell receptor beta chains sequenced from one sample in a study of blood T cell repertoires in COVID-19. Generated by immunoSEQ multiplex PCR, the TCRdb table keeps only in-frame clones and is missing some. The sample lists about 160,000 clones; 65% to 90% were seen once. The sequenced sample consisted of peripheral blood. Receptor source: a man in his sixties or seventies with acute or convalescent COVID-19.

This chain links TRBV4-3 with TRBJ2-7, with 9 bases identical to TRBD2. Unmatched junction bases numbered 2, after V lost 0 bases and J lost 2 bases. The CDR3 loop spans 15 amino acids. CDR1 and CDR2 (germline): LGHNA, YSLEER. CDR3 sequence reads: CASSQEVAGAYEQYF. The CDR3 region has the DNA TGCGCCAGCAGCCAAGAAGTAGCGGGAGCCTACGAGCAGTACTTC.

The gene calls are TRBV24-1 and TRBJ2-1; D may be TRBD2 (6 bases). V was shortened by 4 bases and J by 10 bases, with 13 bases between the two germline ends. The CDR3 totals 13 residues. Germline CDR1 and CDR2: KGHDR and SFDVKD. In DNA form, the CDR3 reads TGTGCCACCAGTGAGGCGACTAGAGAGGAGCAGTTCTTC. Translated: CATSEATREEQFF.

The chain recombines TRBV27 with TRBJ2-7; 10 bases are shared with TRBD1. The V and J ends lost 2 bases and 4 bases, in that order; junction bases with no gene match: 5. CDR1 and CDR2 (germline): MNHEY, SMNVEV (reference sequence). This CDR3 is 15 amino acids long. The CDR3 sequence is CASSLRGDRGYEQYF. The CDR3 nucleotides read TGTGCCAGCAGTTTACGGGGGGACAGGGGTTACGAGCAGTACTTC.

The chain carries TRBV29-1 and TRBJ1-1; perhaps TRBD1 as D (6 bases). This CDR3 is built from 12 residues. The V and J ends lost 3 bases and 5 bases respectively, with 10 bases between them. The germline V gene has CDR1 SQVTM and CDR2 ANQGSEA. The DNA for the CDR3 is TGCAGCGTTGAGAGGGGGAAGACTGAAGCTTTCTTT. It yields the protein CSVERGKTEAFF.

The rearrangement links TRBV28 to TRBJ2-5; D remains unclear. Trimming stripped 5 bases from V and 1 base from J, with 14 bases between. This CDR3 is built from 15 residues. Germline CDR1 and CDR2: MDHEN and SYDVKM. In DNA form, the CDR3 reads TGTGCCAGCAGTCCTAGATTGGGTAGCCAAGAGACCCAGTACTTC. Translated: CASSPRLGSQETQYF.

This clone appeared a single time. In nucleotides, the CDR3 is TGTGCCAGCCAGATCTCTTCTGGGGCCAACGTCCTGACTTTC. It specifies CASQISSGANVLTF. The gene calls are TRBV18 and TRBJ2-6; no definite D call. The CDR3 has 14 amino acids. Germline lookup yields CDR1 KGHSH and CDR2 LQKENI. Trimming shortened V by 8 bases and J by 1 base, and 9 bases separated the two germline ends. The complete variable domain, with remaining parts taken from reference TRBV18 and TRBJ2-6, reads NAGVMQNPRHLVRRRGQEARLRCSPMKGHSHVYWYRQLPEEGLKFMVYLQKENIIDESGMPKERFSAEFPKEGPSILRIQQVVRGDSAAYFCASQISSGANVLTFGAGSRLTVL.

The chain links TRBV7-8 to TRBJ2-2, with TRBD1 identical over 8 bases. Germline V CDR1 and CDR2: SGHVS, FQNEAQ. This CDR3 is built from 15 residues. After removal of 5 bases from V and 4 bases from J, the junction contained 6 bases not matched to a gene. CDR3 in amino acids: CASSPRQGFTGELFF. The CDR3 DNA sequence: TGTGCCAGCAGCCCACGACAGGGGTTCACCGGGGAGCTGTTTTTT.

The chain has TRBV30 and TRBJ2-1; 8 bases are a match to TRBD2. Germline CDR1 is GTSNPN and CDR2 is SVGIG (reference sequence). The CDR3 sequence is 12 residues long. With V trimmed by 0 bases and J by 9 bases, 1 base remained unmatched. In nucleotides, the CDR3 is TGTGCCTGGAGTGTAGCGGGAGCTGAGCAGTTCTTC. Translated: CAWSVAGAEQFF.

The chain links TRBV5-6 to TRBJ2-2; TRBD1 matches 9 bases. Trimming at V came to 2 bases and at J to 5 bases, leaving 7 bases not matched to a gene. This CDR3 contains 16 residues. Germline V gene data show CDR1 as SGHDT and CDR2 as YYEEEE. The CDR3 is CASSFPGTGRTGELFF. CDR3 sequence (DNA): TGTGCCAGCAGCTTCCCCGGGACAGGGCGGACCGGGGAGCTGTTTTTT.